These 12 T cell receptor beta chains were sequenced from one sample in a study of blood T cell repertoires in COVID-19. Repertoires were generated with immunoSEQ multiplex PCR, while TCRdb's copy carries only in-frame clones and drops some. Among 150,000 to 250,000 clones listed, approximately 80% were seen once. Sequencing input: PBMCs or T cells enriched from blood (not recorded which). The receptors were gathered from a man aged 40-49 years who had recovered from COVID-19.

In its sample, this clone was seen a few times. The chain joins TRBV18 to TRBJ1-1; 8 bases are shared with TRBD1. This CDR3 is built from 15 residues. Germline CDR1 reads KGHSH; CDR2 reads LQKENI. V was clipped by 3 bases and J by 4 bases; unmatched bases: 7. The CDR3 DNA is TGTGCCAGCTCACCTATTCAGGACAGGGCCACTGAAGCTTTCTTT. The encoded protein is CASSPIQDRATEAFF.

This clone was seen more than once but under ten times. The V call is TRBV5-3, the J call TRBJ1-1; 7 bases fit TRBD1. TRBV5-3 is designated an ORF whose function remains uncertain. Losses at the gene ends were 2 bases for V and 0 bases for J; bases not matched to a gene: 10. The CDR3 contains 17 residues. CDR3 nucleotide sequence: TGTGCCAGAAGCTTTTCTGCAAGGGGGCTCATGAACACTGAAGCTTTCTTT. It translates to CARSFSARGLMNTEAFF.

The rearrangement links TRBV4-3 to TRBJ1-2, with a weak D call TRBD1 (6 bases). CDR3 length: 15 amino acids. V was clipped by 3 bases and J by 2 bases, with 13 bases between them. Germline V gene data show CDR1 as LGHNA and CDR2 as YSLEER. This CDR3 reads CASSQGPGTNYGYTF. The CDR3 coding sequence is TGCGCCAGCAGCCAGGGACCCGGGACAAACTATGGCTACACCTTC.

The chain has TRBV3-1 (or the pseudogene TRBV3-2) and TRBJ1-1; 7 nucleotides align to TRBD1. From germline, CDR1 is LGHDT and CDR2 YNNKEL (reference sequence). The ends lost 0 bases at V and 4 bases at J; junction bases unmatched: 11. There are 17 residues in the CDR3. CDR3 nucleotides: TGTGCCAGCAGCCAAGATCCTAGGCCAGGGGGTAGCACTGAAGCTTTCTTT. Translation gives CASSQDPRPGGSTEAFF.

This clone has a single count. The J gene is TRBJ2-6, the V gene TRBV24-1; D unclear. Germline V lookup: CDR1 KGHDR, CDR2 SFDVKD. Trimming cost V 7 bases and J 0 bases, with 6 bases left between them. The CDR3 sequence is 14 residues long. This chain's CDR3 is CATSPSSGANVLTF. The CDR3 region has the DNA TGTGCCACCAGCCCGAGCTCTGGGGCCAACGTCCTGACTTTC.

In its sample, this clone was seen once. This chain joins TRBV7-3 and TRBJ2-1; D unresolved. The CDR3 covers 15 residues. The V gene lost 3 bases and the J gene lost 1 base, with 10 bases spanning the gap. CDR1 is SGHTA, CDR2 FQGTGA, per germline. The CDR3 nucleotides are TGTGCCAGCAGCTTCGGAGTTTTGTCCTACAATGAGCAGTTCTTC. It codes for CASSFGVLSYNEQFF.

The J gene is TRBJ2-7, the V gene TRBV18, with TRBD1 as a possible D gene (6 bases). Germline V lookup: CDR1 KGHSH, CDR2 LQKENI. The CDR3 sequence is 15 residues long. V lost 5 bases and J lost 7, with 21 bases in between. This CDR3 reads CASSSRSQGMDEQYV. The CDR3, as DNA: TGTGCCAGCTCATCCCGATCCCAGGGGATGGATGAGCAGTACGTC.

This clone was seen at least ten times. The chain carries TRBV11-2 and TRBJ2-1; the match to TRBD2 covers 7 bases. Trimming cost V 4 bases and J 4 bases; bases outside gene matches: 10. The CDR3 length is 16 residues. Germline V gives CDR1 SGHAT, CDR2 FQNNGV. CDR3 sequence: CASSSLTWEGYNEQFF. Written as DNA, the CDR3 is TGTGCCAGCAGCTCACTGACCTGGGAGGGATACAATGAGCAGTTCTTC.

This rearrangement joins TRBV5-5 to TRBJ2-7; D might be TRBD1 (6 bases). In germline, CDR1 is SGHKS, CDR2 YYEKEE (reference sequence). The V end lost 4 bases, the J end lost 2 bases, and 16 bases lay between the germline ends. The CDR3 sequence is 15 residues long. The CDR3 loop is CASSLEPGHPYEQYF. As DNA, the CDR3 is TGTGCCAGCAGCCTCGAACCGGGACACCCCTACGAGCAGTACTTC. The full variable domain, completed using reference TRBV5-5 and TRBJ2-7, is DAGVTQSPTHLIKTRGQQVTLRCSPISGHKSVSWYQQVLGQGPQFIFQYYEKEERGRGNFPDRFSARQFPNYSSELNVNALLLGDSALYLCASSLEPGHPYEQYFGPGTRLTVT.

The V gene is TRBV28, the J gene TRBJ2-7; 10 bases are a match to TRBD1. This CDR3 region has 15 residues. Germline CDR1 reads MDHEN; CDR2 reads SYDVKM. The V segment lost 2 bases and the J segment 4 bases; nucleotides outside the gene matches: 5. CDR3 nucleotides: TGTGCCAGCAGTTTAATGGGGACAGGGGCGTACGAGCAGTACTTC. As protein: CASSLMGTGAYEQYF.

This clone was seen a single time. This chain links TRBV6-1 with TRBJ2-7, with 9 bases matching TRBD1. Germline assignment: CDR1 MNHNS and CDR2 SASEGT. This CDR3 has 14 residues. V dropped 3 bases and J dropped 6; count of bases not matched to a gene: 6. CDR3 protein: CASSDFTGGFEQYV. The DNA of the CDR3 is TGTGCCAGCAGTGATTTCACAGGGGGCTTCGAGCAGTACGTC.

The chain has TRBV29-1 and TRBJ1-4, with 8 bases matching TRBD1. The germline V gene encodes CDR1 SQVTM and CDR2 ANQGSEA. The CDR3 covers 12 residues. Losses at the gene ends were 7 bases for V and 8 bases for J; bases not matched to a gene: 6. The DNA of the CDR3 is TGCAGCGCTGGACAGGGAAACGAAAAACTGTTTTTT. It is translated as CSAGQGNEKLFF.